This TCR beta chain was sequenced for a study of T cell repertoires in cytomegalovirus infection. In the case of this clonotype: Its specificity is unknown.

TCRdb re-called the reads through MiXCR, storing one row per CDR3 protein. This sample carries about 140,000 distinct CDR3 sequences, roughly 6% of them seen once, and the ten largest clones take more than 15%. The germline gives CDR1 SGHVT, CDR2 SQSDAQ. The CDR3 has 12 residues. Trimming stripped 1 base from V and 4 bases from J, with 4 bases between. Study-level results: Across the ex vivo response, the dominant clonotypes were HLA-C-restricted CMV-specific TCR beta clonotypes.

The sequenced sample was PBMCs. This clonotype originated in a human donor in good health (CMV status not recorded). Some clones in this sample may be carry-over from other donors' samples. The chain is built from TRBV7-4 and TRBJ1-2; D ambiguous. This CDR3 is CASSLGIYGYTF. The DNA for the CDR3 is TGTGCCAGCAGCTTAGGAATCTATGGCTACACCTTC.